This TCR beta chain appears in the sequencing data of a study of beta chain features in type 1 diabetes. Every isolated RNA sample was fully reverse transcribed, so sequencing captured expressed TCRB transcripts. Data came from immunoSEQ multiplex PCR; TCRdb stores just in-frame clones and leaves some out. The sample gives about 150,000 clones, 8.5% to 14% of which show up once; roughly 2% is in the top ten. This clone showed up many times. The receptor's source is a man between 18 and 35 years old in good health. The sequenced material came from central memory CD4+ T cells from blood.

DNA for the CDR3: TGCGCCAGCAGCCAAGTGGGAACAGGGTCCGTCGGGGAGCTGTTTTTT. This translates into CASSQVGTGSVGELFF. The chain has TRBV4-3 and TRBJ2-2; a weak D match, TRBD1 (6 bases). Per germline, CDR1 LGHNA and CDR2 YSLEER. V shed 1 base and J shed 7 bases, with 16 bases lying between them. This CDR3 has 16 amino acids.